The next 9 T cell receptor beta chains were all read from a single sample in a study of blood T cell repertoires in COVID-19. Sequencing used immunoSEQ multiplex PCR; TCRdb keeps in-frame clones, though not all of them. The table lists 280,000 or so clones, 70% to 90% of them singletons, with roughly 2.3% in the top ten. The sequenced material came from PBMCs or T cells enriched from blood (not recorded which). These receptors originate from a man under 40 who had recovered from COVID-19.

This sequence joins TRBV6-5 and TRBJ1-2; 7 bases line up with TRBD1. The CDR3 length is 13 residues. The ends lost 5 bases at V and 5 bases at J; junction bases unmatched: 5. Germline V gene data show CDR1 as MNHEY and CDR2 as SVGAGI. This CDR3 is CASSPTGFYGYTF. As DNA, the CDR3 is TGTGCCAGCAGTCCGACAGGGTTTTATGGCTACACCTTC.

The V call is TRBV10-2, the J call TRBJ2-5; 8 bases match TRBD1. After removal of 8 bases from V and 6 bases from J, the junction contained 8 bases not matched to a gene. CDR3 size: 13 residues. CDR1 is WSHSY and CDR2 is SAAADI in the germline V gene. In DNA, the CDR3 is TGCGCCAGCGCCTTCGACAGGGGAAAGACCCAGTACTTC. The encoded protein is CASAFDRGKTQYF.

The CDR3 is CASSQGPGFGGYTF. In nucleotides, the CDR3 is TGTGCCAGCAGCCAAGGTCCCGGGTTTGGCGGCTACACCTTC. The J gene is TRBJ1-2, the V gene TRBV3-1 (or the pseudogene TRBV3-2); D unclear. The CDR3 sequence is 14 residues long. Trimming left V 1 base short and J 8 bases short, with 14 bases between. Germline CDR1 LGHDT, CDR2 YNNKEL (reference sequence).

This clone has more than one count but fewer than ten. The chain couples TRBV6-2 or TRBV6-3 to TRBJ1-6; 7 bases align to TRBD1. CDR1 and CDR2 from the germline V gene are MNHEY and SVGEGT. This CDR3 has 15 amino acids. Trimming took 0 bases from V and 10 from J; bases not matched to a gene: 6. The DNA for the CDR3 is TGTGCCAGCAGTTACTCCCTCGACAGGGCATCACCCCTCCACTTT. The encoded protein is CASSYSLDRASPLHF.

This clone was recorded once. This sequence joins TRBV11-2 and TRBJ2-2, with a weak D call TRBD1 (6 bases). Germline-derived CDR1 and CDR2 are SGHAT and FQNNGV. The CDR3 consists of 13 residues. V was pared by 5 bases and J by 6 bases, with 10 bases between. The CDR3 nucleotides are TGTGCCAGCAGCCCCGGACAGTCCGGGGAGCTGTTTTTT. It translates to CASSPGQSGELFF.

The rearrangement links TRBV7-9 to TRBJ1-3; the match to TRBD1 covers 8 bases. The CDR3 is 16 residues long. The J segment lost 1 base and the V segment lost 4 bases, leaving 6 bases of the junction unmatched. Germline V gene data show CDR1 as SEHNR and CDR2 as FQNEAQ (reference sequence). The CDR3 sequence: CASSSIQGESGNTIYF. Here the CDR3 DNA reads TGTGCCAGCAGCTCAATACAGGGGGAGTCTGGAAACACCATATATTTT.

The rearrangement joins TRBV12-3 or TRBV12-4 to TRBJ2-2; D gene unclear. V shed 8 bases and J shed 3 bases, with 10 bases lying between them. There are 13 residues in the CDR3. CDR3 protein: CASFYRDTGELFF. In DNA, the CDR3 is TGTGCCAGCTTCTACCGGGACACCGGGGAGCTGTTTTTT.

The chain couples TRBV9 to TRBJ2-5; D is perhaps TRBD2 (5 bases). CDR3 length equals 17 residues. Between the trimmed V and J ends, which lost 0 bases and 7 bases, there was a span of 22 bases. Germline CDR1 is SGDLS and CDR2 is YYNGEE. This chain's CDR3 is CASSVARTDTPVGTQYF. CDR3 sequence (DNA): TGTGCCAGCAGCGTAGCTAGGACTGACACCCCCGTGGGGACCCAGTACTTC. The whole variable domain, remainder taken from reference TRBV9 and TRBJ2-5, is DSGVTQTPKHLITATGQRVTLRCSPRSGDLSVYWYQQSLDQGLQFLIQYYNGEERAKGNILERFSAQQFPDLHSELNLSSLELGDSALYFCASSVARTDTPVGTQYFGPGTRLLVL.

Only one count was recorded for this clone. DNA for the CDR3: TGTGCCAGCAGCCACGTAGCGGGGGCCTTGAACACCGGGGAGCTGTTTTTT. Amino acid sequence: CASSHVAGALNTGELFF. The chain employs TRBV9 and TRBJ2-2, with 9 nucleotides matching TRBD2. J was trimmed by 1 base and V by 4 bases; bases with no gene match: 8. The CDR3 consists of 17 residues. Germline V gives CDR1 SGDLS, CDR2 YYNGEE. Complete variable domain (other parts from reference TRBV9 and TRBJ2-2): DSGVTQTPKHLITATGQRVTLRCSPRSGDLSVYWYQQSLDQGLQFLIQYYNGEERAKGNILERFSAQQFPDLHSELNLSSLELGDSALYFCASSHVAGALNTGELFFGEGSRLTVL.